This entry lists 25 T cell receptor beta chains sequenced from one sample in a study of T cells in Graves' hyperthyroidism and ophthalmopathy. Regions amplified from RNA transcripts were the TCR beta CDR3 regions. Researchers ran a first-round RT-PCR on the TCR CDR3 using the HTBI primer set. TCRdb independently ran MiXCR on the multiplex PCR reads; one entry per CDR3 protein. The data hold fewer than 650,000 distinct CDR3 sequences, with roughly 14% observed a single time. The sequenced material came from blood. These receptors came from a woman aged 40 to 49 with Graves' ophthalmopathy.

There are many counts of this clonotype. This chain links TRBV11-2 with TRBJ2-7, with TRBD2 as a possible D gene (6 bases). CDR1 is SGHAT, CDR2 FQNNGV, per germline. The V end lost 2 bases, the J end lost 2 bases, and 16 bases lay between the germline ends. The CDR3 consists of 16 residues. CDR3 protein: CASSLSKATGAYEQYF. The CDR3 nucleotides read TGTGCCAGCAGCTTAAGTAAGGCGACGGGGGCCTACGAGCAGTACTTC.

This clonotype was detected many times. Written as DNA, the CDR3 is TGTGCCAGCAGTGAATATAACGGGCTCGGGTCCATGAACACTGAAGCTTTCTTT. It is translated as CASSEYNGLGSMNTEAFF. V usage is TRBV25-1 and J usage is TRBJ1-1; D gene uncertain. V lost 0 bases, J lost 0 bases, and 17 bases lay in between. CDR1 MGHDK and CDR2 SYGVNS come from the germline V gene. CDR3 length equals 18 residues.

The J gene is TRBJ2-5, the V gene TRBV20-1; D might be TRBD2 (5 bases). The CDR3 extends over 13 amino acids. Trimming pared 5 bases from V and 5 bases from J, leaving 15 bases between. In germline, CDR1 is DFQATT, CDR2 SNEGSKA (reference sequence). The CDR3 protein is CSAPGGSRETQYF. The CDR3 coding sequence is TGCAGTGCTCCCGGTGGGAGTCGGGAGACCCAGTACTTC.

This clonotype has a count of ten or more. A read error may account for a junction end that differs from germline. The rearrangement joins TRBV4-2 to TRBJ2-2; D may correspond to TRBD1 or TRBD2 (5 bases each). The V gene's germline CDR1 is LGHNA and CDR2 YNFKEQ. The CDR3 is 16 residues long. CDR3 in amino acids: CASSPFWGTDTGELFF. In DNA form, the CDR3 reads TGTGCCAGCAGCCCATTCTGGGGAACGGACACCGGGGAGCTTTTTTTT.

This clonotype was observed many times. The V call is TRBV7-9, the J call TRBJ1-5; D is ambiguous. The CDR3 contains 13 residues. Germline CDR1 SEHNR, CDR2 FQNEAQ (reference sequence). Trimming took off 4 bases at V and 9 bases at J, with 13 bases between the two ends. CDR3 amino acids: CASSSPGDGPQHF. Here the CDR3 DNA reads TGTGCCAGCAGCTCCCCAGGTGACGGGCCCCAGCATTTT.

This clonotype was counted at least ten times. The chain employs TRBV6-4 and TRBJ1-2; D call uncertain. The CDR3 loop spans 12 amino acids. Between the trimmed V and J ends, which lost 2 bases and 6 bases, there was a span of 7 bases. Germline V CDR1 and CDR2: MRHNA, SNTAGT. The CDR3 sequence is CASSDDGHGYTF. The CDR3 coding sequence is TGTGCCAGCAGTGACGACGGACATGGCTACACCTTC.

Many counts were recorded for this clonotype. The V call is TRBV7-8, the J call TRBJ1-6; no firm D call. The germline V gene encodes CDR1 SGHVS and CDR2 FQNEAQ. V shed 0 bases and J shed 7 bases, with 7 bases lying between them. The CDR3 sequence is 14 residues long. The CDR3 region is CASSLAPANSPLHF. The CDR3, as DNA: TGTGCCAGCAGCTTAGCGCCAGCGAATTCACCCCTCCACTTT.

This clonotype appeared a few times. The chain couples TRBV7-3 to TRBJ1-1; D ambiguous. Trimming removed 2 bases from V and 2 bases from J, with 9 bases in between. Germline-derived CDR1 and CDR2 are SGHTA and FQGTGA. This CDR3 spans 14 amino acids. The CDR3, as DNA: TGTGCCAGCAGCTTACGTCCGGGTAACACTGAAGCTTTCTTT. Protein: CASSLRPGNTEAFF.

This clonotype was found a few times. The chain is built from TRBV28 and TRBJ2-1; 8 nucleotides line up with TRBD1. Germline V gene data show CDR1 as MDHEN and CDR2 as SYDVKM. The CDR3 loop spans 18 amino acids. V lost 7 bases and J lost 0; bases outside the gene matches: 14. The CDR3 here is CASNSRAGQESSYNEQFF. Written as DNA, the CDR3 is TGTGCCAGCAATAGTCGGGCGGGACAGGAAAGCTCCTACAATGAGCAGTTCTTC.

The rearrangement uses TRBV3-1 and TRBJ1-1; 7 nucleotides line up with TRBD1. V gave up 7 bases and J gave up 0 bases; unmatched junction bases: 8. The CDR3 loop spans 15 amino acids. CDR1 and CDR2 (germline): LGHDT, YNNKEL (reference sequence). The CDR3 coding sequence is TGTGCCAGCACCCCTCAGGGGGGGCTGAACACTGAAGCTTTCTTT. This encodes CASTPQGGLNTEAFF. Supplemented by reference TRBV3-1 and TRBJ1-1, the full variable domain reads DTAVSQTPKYLVTQMGNDKSIKCEQNLGHDTMYWYKQDSKKFLKIMFSYNNKELIINETVPNRFSPKSPDKAHLNLHINSLELGDSAVYFCASTPQGGLNTEAFFGQGTRLTVV.

This clonotype has ten or more counts. The chain links TRBV20-1 to TRBJ2-2; D tentatively fits TRBD1 or TRBD2 (5 bases each). This CDR3 is built from 18 residues. The V and J ends lost 1 base and 7 bases respectively, with 25 bases between them. Per the germline V gene, CDR1 is DFQATT and CDR2 is SNEGSKA (reference sequence). The CDR3 bases are TGCAGTGCTAGAGGGGGCGCGAGGGCGCTTTATCCGTTCGGGGAGCTGTTTTTT. This encodes CSARGGARALYPFGELFF.

This clonotype has just a few counts. The V gene is TRBV5-4, the J gene TRBJ1-1; no clear D. Deletions cut 4 bases from V and 4 bases from J, with 14 bases between. The CDR3 totals 14 residues. CDR1 SGHNT and CDR2 YYREEE come from the germline V gene (reference sequence). CDR3 amino acids: CASSPVGPGTEAFF. The CDR3 region has the DNA TGTGCCAGCAGCCCCGTCGGCCCGGGCACTGAAGCTTTCTTT.

This clonotype was seen repeatedly, ten times or more. The chain uses TRBV12-3 or TRBV12-4 and TRBJ2-5, with 10 positions matching TRBD2. This CDR3 contains 14 residues. The ends lost 7 bases at V and 5 bases at J; junction bases unmatched: 7. The CDR3 spells CASINVAGGETQYF. CDR3 DNA: TGTGCCAGCATCAACGTAGCGGGAGGTGAGACCCAGTACTTC.

This clonotype was detected only a few times. CDR3 sequence reads: CASSLGHRPDGTQYF. The CDR3, as DNA: TGTGCCAGCAGCTTGGGTCACCGCCCGGATGGGACCCAGTACTTC. The rearrangement links TRBV11-3 to TRBJ2-5, with D hard to call. The ends were cut back, 3 bases at V and 7 bases at J, with 18 bases in the middle. Germline V lookup: CDR1 SGHNT, CDR2 YENEEA. The CDR3 is 15 amino acids.

Many counts were recorded for this clonotype. V is TRBV7-9 and J is TRBJ1-1; no clear D. V lost 5 bases, J lost 4 bases, and 11 bases lay in between. There are 13 residues in the CDR3. CDR1 SEHNR and CDR2 FQNEAQ come from the germline V gene (reference sequence). CDR3 bases: TGTGCCAGCAGCCCCCTCCCTCTCACTGAAGCTTTCTTT. Encoded protein: CASSPLPLTEAFF. Drawing the rest from reference TRBV7-9 and TRBJ1-1, the complete variable domain is DTGVSQNPRHKITKRGQNVTFRCDPISEHNRLYWYRQTLGQGPEFLTYFQNEAQLEKSRLLSDRFSAERPKGSFSTLEIQRTEQGDSAMYLCASSPLPLTEAFFGQGTRLTVV.

This clonotype was seen at least ten times. The gene calls are TRBV12-3 or TRBV12-4 and TRBJ2-7; D possibly matches TRBD1 or TRBD2 (6 bases each). The CDR3 has 14 amino acids. The V and J ends lost 6 bases and 3 bases respectively, with 15 bases between them. CDR3 bases: TGTGCCAGCAGCCTATCGGAGGGGGACTACGAGCAGTACTTC. Protein product: CASSLSEGDYEQYF.

The genes are TRBV5-1 and TRBJ2-7; the D gene could be TRBD1 or TRBD2 (6 bases each). The V and J ends lost 0 bases and 0 bases respectively, with 19 bases between them. The CDR3 totals 18 residues. Germline lookup yields CDR1 SGHRS and CDR2 YFSETQ. The CDR3 region is CASSLEGGRPESSYEQYF. For the CDR3, the DNA is TGCGCCAGCAGCTTGGAGGGGGGAAGGCCAGAAAGCTCCTACGAGCAGTACTTC. Filled out from reference TRBV5-1 and TRBJ2-7, the complete variable domain reads KAGVTQTPRYLIKTRGQQVTLSCSPISGHRSVSWYQQTPGQGLQFLFEYFSETQRNKGNFPGRFSGRQFSNSRSEMNVSTLELGDSALYLCASSLEGGRPESSYEQYFGPGTRLTVT.

This clonotype was seen at least ten times. The chain carries TRBV12-3 or TRBV12-4 and TRBJ1-2, with 8 bases that match TRBD1. V gave up 5 bases and J gave up 7 bases; unmatched junction bases: 9. The CDR3 is 14 residues long. The CDR3 DNA reads as TGTGCCAGCAGTAGAGGACAGGGTGGTGGTGGCTACACCTTC. Its protein is CASSRGQGGGGYTF.

The J gene is TRBJ2-3, the V gene TRBV24-1; D is undetermined. Germline V gives CDR1 KGHDR, CDR2 SFDVKD. The CDR3 runs to 12 residues. The V and J ends lost 3 bases and 8 bases respectively, with 8 bases between them. Written as DNA, the CDR3 is TGTGCCACCAGTGATCCCGGCGGTACGCAGTATTTT. As protein: CATSDPGGTQYF.

This clonotype showed up many times. The rearrangement uses TRBV12-3 or TRBV12-4 and TRBJ2-4; perhaps D is TRBD1 or TRBD2 (5 bases each). The V and J ends lost 3 bases and 3 bases respectively, with 12 bases between them. The CDR3 sequence is 15 residues long. The CDR3: CASSLPRDGKNIQYF. The CDR3 DNA reads as TGTGCCAGCAGTTTGCCCCGGGACGGCAAAAACATTCAGTACTTC.

This clonotype has ten or more counts. The chain employs TRBV28 and TRBJ1-2; unclear D gene. This CDR3 comprises 11 residues. The V end was cut by 7 bases, the J end by 8 bases, with 11 bases between. CDR1 is MDHEN, CDR2 SYDVKM, per germline. The CDR3 DNA sequence: TGTGCCAGCAAGATTGGAGAAGGCTACACCTTC. Translating it yields CASKIGEGYTF.

In this sample, this clonotype turned up many times. The V and J genes are TRBV10-3 and TRBJ2-1; 7 bases are a match to TRBD1. This CDR3 has 14 residues. V lost 7 bases, J lost 1 base, and 4 bases stayed unmatched. Germline assignment: CDR1 ENHRY and CDR2 SYGVKD. CDR3 protein: CAIKEQGSYNEQFF. In DNA form, the CDR3 reads TGTGCCATCAAAGAACAGGGGTCCTACAATGAGCAGTTCTTC.

This clonotype was observed at least ten times. This rearrangement joins TRBV12-3 or TRBV12-4 to TRBJ2-7; weak D call: TRBD1 (6 bases). V was trimmed by 8 bases and J by 1 base, leaving 6 bases between them. This CDR3 has 11 residues. CDR3 amino acids: CASGQSYEQYF. As DNA, the CDR3 is TGTGCCAGCGGACAGTCCTACGAGCAGTACTTC.

This clonotype was observed at least ten times. The gene calls are TRBV28 and TRBJ1-1; no definite D call. Germline CDR1 MDHEN, CDR2 SYDVKM. The CDR3 consists of 13 residues. Trimming removed 6 bases from V and 5 bases from J, with 13 bases in between. CDR3 loop: CASSQRHLTEAFF. In DNA, the CDR3 is TGTGCCAGCAGCCAAAGGCACCTAACTGAAGCTTTCTTT.

In this sample, this clonotype turned up a few times. This rearrangement joins TRBV25-1 to TRBJ2-5, with 11 bases matching TRBD1. Unmatched junction bases numbered 3, after V lost 6 bases and J lost 0 bases. Germline V lookup: CDR1 MGHDK, CDR2 SYGVNS. The length of the CDR3 is 15 residues. CDR3 sequence (DNA): TGTGCCAGCAGGGGACAGGGGGGTTACCAAGAGACCCAGTACTTC. Amino acids: CASRGQGGYQETQYF.